The 20 T cell receptor beta chains listed next were all sequenced from one sample in a study of T-cell memory formation after mild COVID-19. In TCRdb, the 5' RACE reads were re-called with MiXCR into one record per CDR3 protein. The sample lists about 560,000 distinct CDR3 sequences, roughly 22% occurring once. The sample was PBMCs or a T cell subset sorted from them (not recorded which). These receptors were collected from an adult woman who had mild COVID-19 (a few samples of this study predate the infection). Cell type and time point are not known.

The gene calls are TRBV4-2 and TRBJ1-1, with D hard to call. The V gene's germline CDR1 is LGHNA and CDR2 YNFKEQ. V was cut by 4 bases and J by 5 bases, with 17 bases left in between. This CDR3 spans 15 amino acids. CDR3 in amino acids: CASSPSRGEQTEAFF. The CDR3 nucleotides are TGTGCCAGCAGCCCGAGTCGTGGGGAACAGACTGAAGCTTTCTTT.

This chain joins TRBV30 and TRBJ1-1, with a possible D match to TRBD1 (6 bases). Germline V gene sequence: CDR1 GTSNPN, CDR2 SVGIG (reference sequence). The ends were cut back, 2 bases at V and 6 bases at J, with 10 bases in the middle. This CDR3 comprises 12 residues. CDR3 sequence reads: CAWSPTGPEAFF. CDR3 nucleotides: TGTGCCTGGAGTCCGACAGGACCTGAAGCTTTCTTT.

The CDR3 DNA sequence: TGTGCCAGCAGCCAGAATCTAGCGGGGGGGCATGAGCAGTTCTTC. It codes for CASSQNLAGGHEQFF. The rearrangement joins TRBV3-1 to TRBJ2-1, with 12 nucleotides matching TRBD2. This CDR3 spans 15 amino acids. The germline gives CDR1 LGHDT, CDR2 YNNKEL (reference sequence). V dropped 3 bases and J dropped 8; count of bases not matched to a gene: 5.

V usage is TRBV6-5 and J usage is TRBJ2-2; 9 bases match TRBD1. After removal of 4 bases from V and 6 bases from J, the junction contained 6 bases not matched to a gene. Looked up from germline, CDR1 is MNHEY and CDR2 is SVGAGI. This CDR3 contains 15 residues. The CDR3 protein is CASSSTGGLAGELFF. Written as DNA, the CDR3 is TGTGCCAGCAGTTCCACAGGGGGCTTGGCCGGGGAGCTGTTTTTT.

This clonotype was recorded a few times. The V gene is TRBV6-5, the J gene TRBJ2-5, with D possibly being TRBD1 (6 bases). This CDR3 is 13 amino acids long. CDR1 and CDR2 from the germline V gene are MNHEY and SVGAGI. The V and J ends lost 6 bases and 1 base respectively, with 9 bases between them. This chain's CDR3 is CASSMTGQETQYF. In DNA form, the CDR3 reads TGTGCCAGCAGCATGACAGGCCAAGAGACCCAGTACTTC.

The chain couples TRBV3-1 to TRBJ2-7, with 7 bases identical to TRBD1. J was trimmed by 2 bases and V by 1 base; bases with no gene match: 5. The CDR3 totals 15 residues. Looked up from germline, CDR1 is LGHDT and CDR2 is YNNKEL (reference sequence). The CDR3 spells CASSQVGTVTYEQYF. The CDR3 DNA follows: TGTGCCAGCAGCCAAGTGGGGACAGTAACCTACGAGCAGTACTTC.

In this sample, this clonotype turned up a few times. V usage is TRBV6-1 and J usage is TRBJ2-1; maybe TRBD2 (5 bases). Germline CDR1 and CDR2: MNHNS and SASEGT. This CDR3 comprises 16 residues. V was pared by 2 bases and J by 8 bases, with 19 bases between. The chain's CDR3 is CASSESGGLIGHEQFF. Written as DNA, the CDR3 is TGTGCCAGCAGTGAATCTGGCGGACTTATCGGCCATGAGCAGTTCTTC.

This clonotype was picked up a small number of times. The rearrangement uses TRBV12-3 or TRBV12-4 and TRBJ1-1, with 8 positions matching TRBD1. The CDR3 spans 13 residues. V was pared by 6 bases and J by 7 bases, with 7 bases of the junction left unmatched. CDR3 residues: CASSRDRQSEAFF. The DNA of the CDR3 is TGTGCCAGCAGCAGGGACAGGCAGAGTGAAGCTTTCTTT.

This clonotype was recorded a few times. The CDR3 protein is CACAQQDSLNNEQFF. The CDR3 DNA follows: TGTGCCTGTGCTCAACAGGACTCGCTTAACAATGAGCAGTTCTTC. The genes are TRBV6-6 and TRBJ2-1; D may match TRBD1 or TRBD2 (5 bases each). The CDR3 has 15 amino acids. CDR1 is MNHNY and CDR2 is SVGAGI in the germline V gene (reference sequence). V lost 11 bases, J lost 5 bases, and 22 bases lay in between.

This clonotype turned up a few times. V usage is TRBV7-2 and J usage is TRBJ1-6; 7 bases line up with TRBD1. Germline CDR1 reads SGHTA; CDR2 reads FQGNSA. The CDR3 is 13 residues long. Losses at the gene ends were 3 bases for V and 10 bases for J; bases not matched to a gene: 3. The chain's CDR3 is CASSFDRESPLHF. The CDR3 DNA follows: TGTGCCAGCAGCTTCGACAGGGAATCACCCCTCCACTTT.

This clonotype was observed at least ten times. J is TRBJ2-1 and V is TRBV5-1; D perhaps matches TRBD2 (6 bases). In germline, CDR1 is SGHRS, CDR2 YFSETQ. The CDR3 runs to 15 residues. V lost 3 bases, J lost 5 bases, and 15 bases lay in between. The DNA for the CDR3 is TGCGCCAGCAGCTCGCCGGCGGCGGGAAACAATGAGCAGTTCTTC. This codes for CASSSPAAGNNEQFF.

This clonotype was detected a few times. The J gene is TRBJ1-4, the V gene TRBV24-1; TRBD1 aligns across 7 bases. Per germline, CDR1 KGHDR and CDR2 SFDVKD. The CDR3 is 15 residues long. V trimming: 3 bases; J trimming: 4 bases; junction bases outside the gene matches: 4. CDR3 sequence (DNA): TGTGCCACCAGTGATCAGGGACAGAATAATGAAAAACTGTTTTTT. Protein: CATSDQGQNNEKLFF.

The chain links TRBV30 to TRBJ1-6; D is unresolved. The CDR3 spans 16 residues. Trimming removed 4 bases from V and 0 bases from J, with 13 bases in between. Germline CDR1 GTSNPN, CDR2 SVGIG (reference sequence). The CDR3: CAWTGVGSSYNSPLHF. The CDR3 coding sequence is TGTGCCTGGACCGGCGTGGGGAGCTCCTATAATTCACCCCTCCACTTT.

This clonotype was picked up a small number of times. The chain carries TRBV29-1 and TRBJ2-3; TRBD1 might be the D (10 bases). Germline CDR1 reads SQVTM; CDR2 reads ANQGSEA. The CDR3 totals 18 residues. Between the trimmed V and J ends, which lost 7 bases and 1 base, there was a span of 27 bases. Written as DNA, the CDR3 is TGCAGCGCCAGCGGGGGGACAAGGACAGGGGGTCGCACAGATACGCAGTATTTT. It translates to CSASGGTRTGGRTDTQYF.

J is TRBJ2-3 and V is TRBV6-2 or TRBV6-3; TRBD2 is a possible D gene (6 bases). This CDR3 has 15 amino acids. CDR1 and CDR2 from the germline V gene are MNHEY and SVGEGT. With 6 bases removed from V and 2 bases from J, the gap between germline ends came to 15 bases. CDR3 protein: CASSYGGTVTDTQYF. The CDR3 DNA reads as TGTGCCAGCAGCTACGGCGGGACGGTCACAGATACGCAGTATTTT.

The V gene is TRBV6-5, the J gene TRBJ2-1; D gene ambiguous. The CDR3 loop spans 12 amino acids. V was cut by 2 bases and J by 7 bases, with 6 bases left in between. Germline V gene sequence: CDR1 MNHEY, CDR2 SVGAGI. Written as DNA, the CDR3 is TGTGCCAGCAGTTACCCGGAGAATGAGCAGTTCTTC. Protein product: CASSYPENEQFF.

This clonotype was counted a few times. The chain combines TRBV11-2 with TRBJ2-7; TRBD2 might be the D (5 bases). Trimming took 3 bases from V and 5 from J, leaving 11 bases between them. The CDR3 sequence is 13 residues long. Germline assignment: CDR1 SGHAT and CDR2 FQNNGV. The CDR3 DNA sequence: TGTGCCAGCAGCTTTGACACTAGGGACGAGCAGTACTTC. It specifies CASSFDTRDEQYF. The full variable domain, rest sourced from reference TRBV11-2 and TRBJ2-7, is EAGVAQSPRYKIIEKRQSVAFWCNPISGHATLYWYQQILGQGPKLLIQFQNNGVVDDSQLPKDRFSAERLKGVDSTLKIQPAKLEDSAVYLCASSFDTRDEQYFGPGTRLTVT.

The chain recombines TRBV23-1 with TRBJ1-2; D is possibly TRBD1 (5 bases). TRBV23-1 counts as an open reading frame of uncertain function. V was trimmed by 5 bases and J by 3 bases, leaving 19 bases between them. This CDR3 region has 16 residues. CDR3 sequence (DNA): TGCGCCAGCAGTGCCAGGGACGGAGAACCTTACTATGGCTACACCTTC. This sequence encodes CASSARDGEPYYGYTF.

The chain links TRBV12-3 or TRBV12-4 to TRBJ2-7, with TRBD2 matching over 7 bases. The CDR3 loop spans 15 amino acids. V lost 5 bases to trimming and J lost 3 bases; unmatched junction nucleotides: 10. As DNA, the CDR3 is TGTGCCAGCAGTACCATGGGGGGGGGATTCTACGAGCAGTACTTC. It translates to CASSTMGGGFYEQYF.

This clonotype came up a few times. The gene calls are TRBV20-1 and TRBJ2-3, with D maybe TRBD2 (6 bases). Deletions cut 2 bases from V and 0 bases from J, with 15 bases between. The CDR3 contains 16 residues. Germline V gives CDR1 DFQATT, CDR2 SNEGSKA (reference sequence). CDR3 nucleotide sequence: TGCAGTGCTAGACCCCAGACGGGGGAAAGCACAGATACGCAGTATTTT. The encoded protein is CSARPQTGESTDTQYF.